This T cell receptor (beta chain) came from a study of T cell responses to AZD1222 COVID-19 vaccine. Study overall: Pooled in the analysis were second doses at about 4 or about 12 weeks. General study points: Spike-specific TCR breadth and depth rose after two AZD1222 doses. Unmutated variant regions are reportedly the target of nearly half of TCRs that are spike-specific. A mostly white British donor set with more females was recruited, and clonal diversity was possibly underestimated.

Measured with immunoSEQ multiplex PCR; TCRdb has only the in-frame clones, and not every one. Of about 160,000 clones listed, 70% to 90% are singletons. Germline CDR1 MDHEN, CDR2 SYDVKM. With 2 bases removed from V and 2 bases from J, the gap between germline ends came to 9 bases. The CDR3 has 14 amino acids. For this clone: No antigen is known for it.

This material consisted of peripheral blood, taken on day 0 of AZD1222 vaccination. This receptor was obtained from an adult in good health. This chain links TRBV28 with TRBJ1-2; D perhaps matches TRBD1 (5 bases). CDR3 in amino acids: CASSLGRANYGYTF. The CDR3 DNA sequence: TGTGCCAGCAGTTTAGGCAGGGCGAACTATGGCTACACCTTC.